Listed below are T cell receptor beta chains from one sample, sequenced in a study of PD-1 blockade in classical Hodgkin lymphoma. The method was immunoSEQ multiplex PCR; TCRdb's version includes in-frame clones alone and lacks a portion of them. Of over 10,000 clones detected, about 94% appear once; the ten largest clones hold roughly 20%. The sequencing used peripheral blood mononuclear cells (PBMCs), collected at baseline. These receptors were collected from a human donor with classical Hodgkin lymphoma. CDR3s include the opening cysteine and the closing phenylalanine or tryptophan. A D gene is named only where the DNA matches it firmly. Clone size appears in some rows only: once, few, many, or a class for an expanded clone.

CDR3: CASSSGLEPDTQYF
size: .
V: TRBV5-4
J: TRBJ2-3
D: TRBD2

CDR3: CASSYSLTDTQYF
size: .
V: TRBV6-6
J: TRBJ2-3
D: .

CDR3: CASSLELQGWSPLHF
size: .
V: TRBV5-5
J: TRBJ1-6
D: .

CDR3: CARTLQGDDTDTQYF
size: .
V: TRBV2
J: TRBJ2-3
D: .

CDR3: CAWSRDYQETQYF
size: .
V: TRBV30
J: TRBJ2-5
D: TRBD2

CDR3: CASSQVTASNQPQHF
size: once
V: TRBV4-2
J: TRBJ1-5
D: .

CDR3: CASSLSTQGYEQYF
size: .
V: TRBV27
J: TRBJ2-7
D: .

CDR3: CASSLVGPSYEQYF
size: .
V: TRBV7-8
J: TRBJ2-7
D: .

CDR3: CASTPKWTASSGNTIYF
size: .
V: TRBV7-8
J: TRBJ1-3
D: .

CDR3: CASSPRDSPTMQYF
size: .
V: TRBV7-9
J: TRBJ2-7
D: TRBD1

CDR3: CAWSVPRMNTEAFF
size: .
V: TRBV30
J: TRBJ1-1
D: .

CDR3: CASSAEGGNNEQFF
size: .
V: TRBV9
J: TRBJ2-1
D: TRBD2

CDR3: CASTTGETTYEQYF
size: .
V: TRBV6-1
J: TRBJ2-7
D: .

CDR3: CAISTPNEKLFF
size: .
V: TRBV10-3
J: TRBJ1-4
D: .

CDR3: CASRLVGGTSTDTQYF
size: .
V: TRBV19
J: TRBJ2-3
D: .

CDR3: CASSSGLITYEQYF
size: .
V: TRBV11-2
J: TRBJ2-7
D: .

CDR3: CASSPLAGGMGEQYF
size: .
V: TRBV5-6
J: TRBJ2-7
D: TRBD2

CDR3: CASSLRGQALYSTNEKLFF
size: .
V: TRBV13
J: TRBJ1-4
D: TRBD1

CDR3: CASGQNYGYTF
size: .
V: TRBV19
J: TRBJ1-2
D: .

CDR3: CASSLAGSTSTEAFF
size: once
V: TRBV5-1
J: TRBJ1-1
D: .

CDR3: CASSLNLGDGYTF
size: once
V: TRBV7-6
J: TRBJ1-2
D: .

CDR3: CASSFRVGGAFF
size: .
V: TRBV5-8
J: TRBJ1-1
D: .

CDR3: CASSYYRTGRATEAFF
size: .
V: TRBV6-5
J: TRBJ1-1
D: TRBD1

CDR3: CASSLTSWGSIIPETQYF
size: .
V: TRBV11-3
J: TRBJ2-5
D: .

CDR3: CASSETSGGQETQYF
size: .
V: TRBV6-4
J: TRBJ2-5
D: TRBD2